The 30 T cell receptor beta chains given below trace back to one sample, sequenced in a study of cytomegalovirus exposure and HLA in healthy donors. Amplification used 60 Vbeta primers and 13 Jbeta primers. Repertoires were generated with immunoSEQ multiplex PCR, while TCRdb's copy carries only in-frame clones and drops some. The repertoire holds about 210,000 clones, with 78% as singletons. Sequenced material: PBMCs. These receptor sequences come from a boy between 10 and 17 years old in good health and CMV-seronegative.

J is TRBJ2-5 and V is TRBV19, with D unresolved. This CDR3 has 13 amino acids. The V and J ends lost 6 bases and 5 bases respectively, with 13 bases between them. The germline V gene has CDR1 LNHDA and CDR2 SQIVND (reference sequence). CDR3 sequence (DNA): TGTGCCAGTAGCCCAGACTGGCTCGAGACCCAGTACTTC. This sequence encodes CASSPDWLETQYF.

Written as DNA, the CDR3 is TGTGCCAGCAGTTTTAGCCCGATCACGCCCACTGAAGCTTTCTTT. This codes for CASSFSPITPTEAFF. J is TRBJ1-1 and V is TRBV27; D is ambiguous. Trimming removed 3 bases from V and 4 bases from J, with 15 bases in between. The germline V gene encodes CDR1 MNHEY and CDR2 SMNVEV (reference sequence). The CDR3 has 15 residues.

The chain uses TRBV29-1 and TRBJ2-2; the D gene is possibly TRBD1 (5 bases). This CDR3 region has 14 residues. V lost 4 bases and J 2 bases, leaving 11 bases between the germline ends. Looked up from germline, CDR1 is SQVTM and CDR2 is ANQGSEA. CDR3 DNA sequence: TGCAGCGTTGTCGGCAGGGCCAACACCGGGGAGCTGTTTTTT. Encoded protein: CSVVGRANTGELFF.

The V and J genes are TRBV21-1 and TRBJ1-6. TRBV21-1 is labeled a pseudogene. This CDR3 spans 16 amino acids. CDR3 nucleotide sequence: TGTGCCAGCAGCAATCGGCGGCCGGTTTATAATTCACCCCTCCACTTT. It is translated as CASSNRRPVYNSPLHF.

V is TRBV7-3 and J is TRBJ2-3; a possible D gene is TRBD2 (7 bases). V dropped 5 bases and J dropped 6 bases, with 18 bases sitting between them. Germline assignment: CDR1 SGHTA and CDR2 FQGTGA. The CDR3 contains 15 residues. The DNA for the CDR3 is TGTGCCAGCAGCATCACGGGGGGCCCCGGGGATACGCAGTATTTT. Its protein is CASSITGGPGDTQYF.

This rearrangement joins TRBV10-3 to TRBJ1-2; the match to TRBD1 covers 9 bases. The CDR3 extends over 15 amino acids. Per germline, CDR1 ENHRY and CDR2 SYGVKD. Trimming cost V 6 bases and J 3 bases; bases outside gene matches: 8. This CDR3 reads CAIRYWTGEDYGYTF. CDR3 coding DNA: TGTGCCATCAGGTACTGGACAGGGGAGGACTATGGCTACACCTTC.

As concerns this clone: Other DNA variants within this sample encode the same CDR3. The V gene is TRBV5-1, the J gene TRBJ1-5; 7 nucleotides agree with TRBD1. With V trimmed by 2 bases and J by 2 bases, 1 base remained unmatched. Germline lookup yields CDR1 SGHRS and CDR2 YFSETQ. The CDR3 length is 14 residues. CDR3 sequence reads: CASSLTGGNQPQHF. The CDR3 coding sequence is TGCGCCAGCAGCTTAACAGGGGGCAATCAGCCCCAGCATTTT.

A few counts support this clone. The chain couples TRBV6-1 to TRBJ2-3; D remains unclear. CDR3 length: 13 residues. Germline V gene data show CDR1 as MNHNS and CDR2 as SASEGT. V lost 3 bases, J lost 5 bases, and 9 bases lay in between. The CDR3 loop reads CASSEVSRDTQYF. CDR3 nucleotides: TGTGCCAGCAGTGAGGTTAGCCGAGATACGCAGTATTTT.

V is TRBV2 and J is TRBJ2-5; tentatively, D is TRBD1 (6 bases). Germline-derived CDR1 and CDR2 are SNHLY and FYNNEI. The CDR3 runs to 15 residues. V was pared by 3 bases and J by 3 bases, with 14 bases between. The chain's CDR3 is CASSDSGYREETQYF. The DNA for the CDR3 is TGTGCCAGCAGTGATTCAGGGTACAGGGAAGAGACCCAGTACTTC. The full variable domain, in which reference TRBV2 and TRBJ2-5 provide the parts outside the CDR3, is EPEVTQTPSHQVTQMGQEVILRCVPISNHLYFYWYRQILGQKVEFLVSFYNNEISEKSEIFDDQFSVERPDGSNFTLKIRSTKLEDSAMYFCASSDSGYREETQYFGPGTRLLVL.

In this sample, this clone turned up once. The genes are TRBV27 and TRBJ1-4; D not resolved. CDR1 and CDR2 from the germline V gene are MNHEY and SMNVEV (reference sequence). Trimming removed 4 bases from V and 7 bases from J, with 13 bases in between. The CDR3 is 14 amino acids. CDR3 in DNA: TGTGCCAGCAGTTATCGGTACCGGGGTGAAAAACTGTTTTTT. It specifies CASSYRYRGEKLFF. Filled out from reference TRBV27 and TRBJ1-4, the complete variable domain reads EAQVTQNPRYLITVTGKKLTVTCSQNMNHEYMSWYRQDPGLGLRQIYYSMNVEVTDKGDVPEGYKVSRKEKRNFPLILESPSPNQTSLYFCASSYRYRGEKLFFGSGTQLSVL.

This clone has only a few counts. The chain uses TRBV29-1 and TRBJ1-5; 9 bases align to TRBD1. The V segment lost 6 bases and the J segment 4 bases; nucleotides outside the gene matches: 4. Per germline, CDR1 SQVTM and CDR2 ANQGSEA. CDR3 length: 13 residues. CDR3 region: CSVGQGANQPQHF. DNA of the CDR3: TGCAGCGTGGGACAGGGCGCGAATCAGCCCCAGCATTTT.

This clone was seen only a few times. The V call is TRBV10-3, the J call TRBJ2-3; perhaps TRBD2 as D (6 bases). Germline CDR1 ENHRY, CDR2 SYGVKD. The CDR3 runs 15 residues. V dropped 5 bases and J dropped 0 bases, with 12 bases sitting between them. For the CDR3, the DNA is TGTGCCATCAGTCATTCTAGCGAAAGCACAGATACGCAGTATTTT. Its protein product is CAISHSSESTDTQYF.

The V call is TRBV14, the J call TRBJ2-5; TRBD1 is a possible D gene (5 bases). This CDR3 is 15 amino acids long. Germline loops: CDR1 SGHDN, CDR2 FVKESK. V was cut by 0 bases and J by 4 bases, with 12 bases left in between. CDR3 bases: TGTGCCAGCAGCCAAGATATGGCAGGGATAGAGACCCAGTACTTC. As protein: CASSQDMAGIETQYF.

This chain connects TRBV13 to TRBJ1-1; 10 bases fit TRBD1. This CDR3 is built from 14 residues. Germline V gives CDR1 PRHDT, CDR2 FYEKMQ (reference sequence). V lost 0 bases, J lost 8 bases, and 3 bases stayed unmatched. In DNA, the CDR3 is TGTGCCAGCAGCTTAGGGACAGGGGGCATCGAAGCTTTCTTT. Protein product: CASSLGTGGIEAFF.

The rearrangement links TRBV18 to TRBJ1-2, with 10 bases that match TRBD1. V was clipped by 3 bases and J by 4 bases; unmatched bases: 5. The CDR3 spans 15 residues. Germline V gene data show CDR1 as KGHSH and CDR2 as LQKENI. As DNA, the CDR3 is TGTGCCAGCTCACCGGGGACAGGGGAGCGCTATGGCTACACCTTC. Translated: CASSPGTGERYGYTF. Full variable domain (missing parts from reference TRBV18 and TRBJ1-2): NAGVMQNPRHLVRRRGQEARLRCSPMKGHSHVYWYRQLPEEGLKFMVYLQKENIIDESGMPKERFSAEFPKEGPSILRIQQVVRGDSAAYFCASSPGTGERYGYTFGSGTRLTVV.

The V call is TRBV11-2, the J call TRBJ1-4; D is uncertain. The V and J ends lost 3 bases and 4 bases respectively, with 9 bases between them. CDR3 length: 14 residues. The V gene's germline CDR1 is SGHAT and CDR2 FQNNGV. The DNA of the CDR3 is TGTGCCAGCAGCTTGGGCAGCGGTAATGAAAAACTGTTTTTT. Its translation: CASSLGSGNEKLFF.

This clone was detected a few times. The genes are TRBV5-1 and TRBJ2-1; 11 bases map to TRBD1. The CDR3 has 17 residues. From germline, CDR1 is SGHRS and CDR2 YFSETQ. V shed 2 bases, J shed 3 bases, and the junction held 7 bases outside the gene matches. CDR3 region: CASSLSRGTGGYNEQFF. The CDR3 DNA reads as TGCGCCAGCAGCTTAAGTCGGGGGACAGGGGGCTACAATGAGCAGTTCTTC.

The chain couples TRBV5-4 to TRBJ2-3; D possibly corresponds to TRBD2 (6 bases). Trimming left V 2 bases short and J 2 bases short, with 9 bases between. Germline CDR1 is SGHNT and CDR2 is YYREEE (reference sequence). The CDR3 has 14 amino acids. CDR3 in DNA: TGTGCCAGCAGCTTTGCGGGGTCCACAGATACGCAGTATTTT. Its protein product is CASSFAGSTDTQYF.

This clone was counted a few times. This sequence joins TRBV19 and TRBJ1-1; 9 bases agree with TRBD1. V was clipped by 7 bases and J by 1 base; unmatched bases: 7. The CDR3 extends over 15 amino acids. Germline assignment: CDR1 LNHDA and CDR2 SQIVND (reference sequence). The CDR3 is CASKGTGKGNTEAFF. The CDR3 nucleotides read TGTGCCAGTAAAGGGACAGGGAAGGGGAACACTGAAGCTTTCTTT.

This clone was found a few times. This chain links TRBV5-5 with TRBJ1-4; D might be TRBD1 (6 bases). V lost 3 bases and J lost 7, with 13 bases in between. The CDR3 is 14 amino acids. Germline CDR1 SGHKS, CDR2 YYEKEE (reference sequence). This CDR3 is CASSSRGITEKLFF. The CDR3 DNA sequence: TGTGCCAGCAGCTCCAGGGGTATCACTGAAAAACTGTTTTTT.

V usage is TRBV2 and J usage is TRBJ1-1; 8 bases agree with TRBD1. CDR1 and CDR2 (germline): SNHLY, FYNNEI. With 6 bases clipped from V and 7 bases from J, the junction kept 25 bases outside the gene matches. CDR3 length: 19 residues. CDR3 sequence: CASSPPDRVFLGPPREAFF. The CDR3, as DNA: TGTGCCAGCAGCCCACCGGACAGGGTGTTCCTTGGGCCGCCACGTGAAGCTTTCTTT.

The chain employs TRBV5-4 and TRBJ2-3; 11 nucleotides align to TRBD2. The CDR3 loop spans 16 amino acids. The J segment lost 1 base and the V segment lost 5 bases, leaving 6 bases of the junction unmatched. Germline V gene lookup returns CDR1 SGHNT and CDR2 YYREEE (reference sequence). CDR3 bases: TGTGCCAGCAGTAACCCGGGACTAGCGGGCACAGATACGCAGTATTTT. This sequence encodes CASSNPGLAGTDTQYF.

As for this clone: Germline and junction disagree at one end, which may indicate a read error. The chain is built from TRBV6-6 and TRBJ1-2; D call uncertain. The CDR3 spans 14 residues. Germline CDR1 is MNHNY and CDR2 is SVGAGI (reference sequence). CDR3: CASSVFPGGDGYTF. The CDR3 DNA reads TGTGCCAGCAGTGTTTTCCCCGGCGGCGATGGTTACACCTTC.

The chain is built from TRBV25-1 and TRBJ1-1, with D tentatively TRBD1 (6 bases). In germline, CDR1 is MGHDK, CDR2 SYGVNS. The CDR3 extends over 11 amino acids. Between the trimmed V and J ends, which lost 11 bases and 10 bases, there was a span of 17 bases. CDR3 nucleotides: TGTGCCGCAGGGGCCATTCGGGGAGCTTTCTTT. It specifies CAAGAIRGAFF.

This clone came up once. This chain uses TRBV19 with TRBJ1-2; 7 nucleotides align to TRBD1. Germline CDR1 and CDR2: LNHDA and SQIVND (reference sequence). This CDR3 is built from 13 residues. The trim removed 6 bases at V and 3 bases at J, leaving 4 bases unmatched. The CDR3 spells CASSEGGYYGYTF. CDR3 DNA sequence: TGTGCCAGTAGCGAAGGGGGCTACTATGGCTACACCTTC.

V gene TRBV9 combines with J gene TRBJ1-2, with D maybe TRBD1 (5 bases). This CDR3 has 15 residues. Looked up from germline, CDR1 is SGDLS and CDR2 is YYNGEE. V was clipped by 0 bases and J by 2 bases, with 11 bases between them. The CDR3: CASSVGPGPNYGYTF. The CDR3 nucleotides read TGTGCCAGCAGCGTAGGTCCAGGGCCCAACTATGGCTACACCTTC.

The CDR3 reads CASQQGTNTEAFF. The CDR3, as DNA: TGTGCCTCGCAACAGGGGACGAACACTGAAGCTTTCTTT. This rearrangement joins TRBV10-3 to TRBJ1-1; the match to TRBD1 covers 7 bases. Germline-derived CDR1 and CDR2 are ENHRY and SYGVKD. Trimming at V came to 11 bases and at J to 1 base, leaving 7 bases not matched to a gene. There are 13 residues in the CDR3.

The J gene is TRBJ1-2, the V gene TRBV14; TRBD1 aligns across 7 bases. The CDR3 has 17 amino acids. Germline V gene sequence: CDR1 SGHDN, CDR2 FVKESK. J was trimmed by 3 bases and V by 0 bases; bases with no gene match: 10. CDR3 sequence: CASSQDFFRGPDYGYTF. The CDR3 nucleotides are TGTGCCAGCAGCCAAGATTTTTTTAGGGGGCCCGACTATGGCTACACCTTC.

This clone came up once. The chain joins TRBV7-8 to TRBJ1-5; maybe TRBD1 (6 bases). The germline V gene has CDR1 SGHVS and CDR2 FQNEAQ. V lost 5 bases to trimming and J lost 5 bases, with 13 bases between them. CDR3 length: 14 amino acids. The CDR3 spells CASSLGTTHQPQHF. The CDR3 coding sequence is TGTGCCAGCAGCCTAGGGACAACCCATCAGCCCCAGCATTTT.

The V and J genes are TRBV5-4 and TRBJ1-1; 7 nucleotides match TRBD1. Unmatched junction bases numbered 10, after V lost 1 base and J lost 4 bases. CDR3 length: 16 residues. The V gene's germline CDR1 is SGHNT and CDR2 YYREEE (reference sequence). The CDR3: CASSLWQGVGSTEAFF. DNA for the CDR3: TGTGCCAGCAGCTTGTGGCAGGGGGTAGGTAGCACTGAAGCTTTCTTT.